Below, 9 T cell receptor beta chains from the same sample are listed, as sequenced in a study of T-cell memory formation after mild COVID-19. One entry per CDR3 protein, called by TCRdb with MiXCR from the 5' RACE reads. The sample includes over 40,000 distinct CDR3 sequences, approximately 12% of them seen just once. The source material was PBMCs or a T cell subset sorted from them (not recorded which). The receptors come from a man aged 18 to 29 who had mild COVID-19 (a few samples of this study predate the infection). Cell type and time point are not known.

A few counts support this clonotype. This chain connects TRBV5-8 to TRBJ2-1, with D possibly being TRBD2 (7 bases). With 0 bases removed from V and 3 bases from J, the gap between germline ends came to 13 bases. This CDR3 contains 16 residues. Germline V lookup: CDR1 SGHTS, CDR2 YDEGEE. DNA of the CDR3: TGTGCCAGCAGCTTGGGCTTAGGGGGGGGCTACAATGAGCAGTTCTTC. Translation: CASSLGLGGGYNEQFF.

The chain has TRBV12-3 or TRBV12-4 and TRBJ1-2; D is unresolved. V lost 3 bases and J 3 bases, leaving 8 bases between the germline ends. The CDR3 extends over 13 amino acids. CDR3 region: CASSFGEDYGYTF. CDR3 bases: TGTGCCAGCAGTTTCGGGGAAGACTATGGCTACACCTTC.

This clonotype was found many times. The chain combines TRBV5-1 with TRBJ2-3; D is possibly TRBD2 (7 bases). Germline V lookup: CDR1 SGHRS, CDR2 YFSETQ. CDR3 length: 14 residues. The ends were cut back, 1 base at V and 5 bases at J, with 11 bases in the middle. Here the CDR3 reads CASSLRGAGDTQYF. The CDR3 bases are TGCGCCAGCAGCTTGCGGGGGGCTGGAGATACGCAGTATTTT.

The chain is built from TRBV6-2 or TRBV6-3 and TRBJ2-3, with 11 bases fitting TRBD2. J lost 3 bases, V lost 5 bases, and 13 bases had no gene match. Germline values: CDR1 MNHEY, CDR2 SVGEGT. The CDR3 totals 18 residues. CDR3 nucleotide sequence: TGTGCCAGCAGTAAACAACCCCAACTAGCGGGGGAGACAGATACGCAGTATTTT. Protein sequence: CASSKQPQLAGETDTQYF.

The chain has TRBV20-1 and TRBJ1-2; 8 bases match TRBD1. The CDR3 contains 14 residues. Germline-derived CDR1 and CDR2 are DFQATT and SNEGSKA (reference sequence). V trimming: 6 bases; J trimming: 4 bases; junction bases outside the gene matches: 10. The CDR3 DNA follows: TGCAGTGCACCGGACAGGGTGGAATCCTATGGCTACACCTTC. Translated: CSAPDRVESYGYTF.

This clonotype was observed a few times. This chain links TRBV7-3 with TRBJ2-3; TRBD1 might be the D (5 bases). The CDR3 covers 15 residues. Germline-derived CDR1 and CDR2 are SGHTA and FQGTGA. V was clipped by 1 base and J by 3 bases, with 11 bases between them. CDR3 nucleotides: TGTGCCAGCAGCTTAATTGCAGGGTTGACAGATACGCAGTATTTT. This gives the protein CASSLIAGLTDTQYF. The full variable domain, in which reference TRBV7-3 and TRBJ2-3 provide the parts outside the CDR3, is GAGVSQTPSNKVTEKGKYVELRCDPISGHTALYWYRQSLGQGPEFLIYFQGTGAADDSGLPNDRFFAVRPEGSVSTLKIQRTERGDSAVYLCASSLIAGLTDTQYFGPGTRLTVL.

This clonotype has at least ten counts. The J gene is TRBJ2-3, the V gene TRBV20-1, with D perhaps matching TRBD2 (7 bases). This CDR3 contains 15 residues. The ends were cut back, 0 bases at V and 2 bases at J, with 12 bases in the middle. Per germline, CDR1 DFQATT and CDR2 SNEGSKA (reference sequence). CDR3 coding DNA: TGCAGTGCTAGAGATCGGCGGGGGCTCACAGATACGCAGTATTTT. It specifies CSARDRRGLTDTQYF.

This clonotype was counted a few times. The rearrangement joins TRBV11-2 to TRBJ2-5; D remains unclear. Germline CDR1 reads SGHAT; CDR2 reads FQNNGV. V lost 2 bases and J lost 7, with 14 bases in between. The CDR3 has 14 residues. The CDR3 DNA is TGTGCCAGCAGCTTATTGGTTAGGAAGTGGACCCAGTACTTC. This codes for CASSLLVRKWTQYF.

The CDR3 DNA reads TGTGCCAGCAAGCTCCGCGGGCAGGGAGAGACCCAGTACTTC. Its translation is CASKLRGQGETQYF. This rearrangement joins TRBV7-8 to TRBJ2-5, with D tentatively TRBD1 or TRBD2 (5 bases each). Trimming removed 7 bases at V and 4 bases at J, with 16 bases between. The CDR3 consists of 14 residues. Per germline, CDR1 SGHVS and CDR2 FQNEAQ.